These 15 T cell receptor beta chains were all obtained from the same sample, sequenced in a study of T cell repertoires in cytomegalovirus infection. TCRdb re-called the reads with MiXCR, one entry per CDR3 protein. The data show 170,000 or so distinct CDR3 sequences, approximately 17% seen once. The sample taken for sequencing was CD8+ T cells from PBMCs. The receptors were sampled from a human donor in good health (CMV status not recorded). Some clones in this sample may be carry-over from other donors' samples.

This clonotype showed up just a few times. The chain is built from TRBV18 and TRBJ2-1; D is uncertain. The V gene's germline CDR1 is KGHSH and CDR2 LQKENI. The CDR3 is 12 residues long. Trimming pared 9 bases from V and 6 bases from J, leaving 12 bases between. The CDR3 here is CASVWNRNEQFF. The CDR3 coding sequence is TGTGCCAGTGTTTGGAATCGCAATGAGCAGTTCTTC.

This clonotype has only a few counts. The chain uses TRBV15 and TRBJ2-1; TRBD2 is a possible D gene (5 bases). CDR1 is LNHNV, CDR2 YYDKDF, per germline (reference sequence). Deletions cut 5 bases from V and 4 bases from J, with 12 bases between. The CDR3 has 14 residues. CDR3 in DNA: TGTGCCACCAGCGGAGCGGACGGTTACAATGAGCAGTTCTTC. Its translation is CATSGADGYNEQFF.

CDR3 residues: CASSTGTAYGYTF. In nucleotides, the CDR3 is TGTGCCAGCAGTACCGGGACAGCCTATGGCTACACCTTC. This chain connects TRBV12-3 or TRBV12-4 to TRBJ1-2, with TRBD1 identical over 7 bases. Trimming removed 5 bases from V and 4 bases from J; junction bases left unmatched: 4. CDR3 length: 13 residues.

The J gene is TRBJ2-7, the V gene TRBV29-1; 7 positions agree with TRBD1. V was clipped by 4 bases and J by 1 base; unmatched bases: 7. This CDR3 contains 14 residues. CDR1 SQVTM and CDR2 ANQGSEA come from the germline V gene. The CDR3 nucleotides are TGCAGCGTTGGCGGGTACAGGGGATCCTACGAGCAGTACTTC. This sequence encodes CSVGGYRGSYEQYF.

The V gene is TRBV20-1, the J gene TRBJ1-4; the D gene is possibly TRBD1 (5 bases). Trimming shortened V by 0 bases and J by 3 bases, and 8 bases separated the two germline ends. Germline V gives CDR1 DFQATT, CDR2 SNEGSKA (reference sequence). This CDR3 is 14 amino acids long. The CDR3 is CSAREAGSNEKLFF. CDR3 nucleotides: TGCAGTGCTAGAGAAGCAGGGTCTAATGAAAAACTGTTTTTT.

V is TRBV12-3 or TRBV12-4 and J is TRBJ1-5; D might be TRBD1 (5 bases). The CDR3 totals 14 residues. V lost 3 bases and J lost 1, with 7 bases in between. The CDR3 DNA sequence: TGTGCCAGCAGTTTTTCAGGGAGCAATCAGCCCCAGCATTTT. Translated: CASSFSGSNQPQHF.

This clonotype was seen only a few times. The chain joins TRBV7-2 to TRBJ2-5, with D maybe TRBD1 (6 bases). This CDR3 is 15 amino acids long. Germline assignment: CDR1 SGHTA and CDR2 FQGNSA. With 1 base removed from V and 5 bases from J, the gap between germline ends came to 14 bases. The CDR3 bases are TGTGCCAGCAGCTTAGGTTCAGGGGTTGGGGAGACCCAGTACTTC. Translated: CASSLGSGVGETQYF.

The rearrangement links TRBV7-9 to TRBJ2-7; 7 positions match TRBD1. V lost 5 bases to trimming and J lost 4 bases; unmatched junction nucleotides: 5. Germline V lookup: CDR1 SEHNR, CDR2 FQNEAQ (reference sequence). The CDR3 is 13 residues long. CDR3 amino acids: CASSAWDSYEQYF. The CDR3 bases are TGTGCCAGCAGCGCGTGGGACAGTTACGAGCAGTACTTC.

This clonotype showed up just a few times. This chain joins TRBV11-1 and TRBJ2-7; D call uncertain. This CDR3 region has 14 residues. Trimming left V 0 bases short and J 5 bases short, with 11 bases between. The germline V gene has CDR1 SGHAT and CDR2 FQDESV (reference sequence). CDR3 in amino acids: CASSLAYGLNEQYF. In DNA, the CDR3 is TGTGCCAGCAGCTTAGCGTACGGCTTGAACGAGCAGTACTTC.

This clonotype was recorded a few times. The rearrangement links TRBV6-8 to TRBJ2-7; 12 bases map to TRBD2. Germline V lookup: CDR1 MNHGY, CDR2 SAAAGT. V lost 0 bases and J lost 2; bases outside the gene matches: 2. There are 16 residues in the CDR3. CDR3 DNA sequence: TGTGCCAGCAGTTACTCAACTAGCGGGGGGCCCTACGAGCAGTACTTC. Translated: CASSYSTSGGPYEQYF.

This clonotype was found many times. The rearrangement joins TRBV7-2 to TRBJ2-3, with D possibly TRBD2 on 5 matching bases. Looked up from germline, CDR1 is SGHTA and CDR2 is FQGNSA. V was pared by 4 bases and J by 0 bases, with 14 bases between. There are 16 residues in the CDR3. CDR3 coding DNA: TGTGCCAGCAGCTCCCGGGGAAGCGGTAGCACAGATACGCAGTATTTT. It is translated as CASSSRGSGSTDTQYF.

Regarding this clonotype: One end of the junction does not line up with germline, which may come from a read error. The V gene is TRBV12-3 or TRBV12-4, the J gene TRBJ2-2; TRBD1 aligns across 9 bases. CDR3 size: 17 residues. The CDR3, as DNA: TGTGCCAGCAGTTGGGGCCCGGGACAGGGCGCCACCGAGGAGCTGTTTTTT. It yields the protein CASSWGPGQGATEELFF.

The table lists this clonotype with a few counts. The rearrangement joins TRBV5-5 to TRBJ1-4; weak D call: TRBD1 (5 bases). Germline V gene lookup returns CDR1 SGHKS and CDR2 YYEKEE (reference sequence). This CDR3 has 17 amino acids. The V gene lost 0 bases and the J gene lost 0 bases, with 12 bases spanning the gap. CDR3 nucleotide sequence: TGTGCCAGCAGCTTGGGGGGCCCGACTACAACTAATGAAAAACTGTTTTTT. It specifies CASSLGGPTTTNEKLFF. Variable domain in full (rest from reference TRBV5-5 and TRBJ1-4): DAGVTQSPTHLIKTRGQQVTLRCSPISGHKSVSWYQQVLGQGPQFIFQYYEKEERGRGNFPDRFSARQFPNYSSELNVNALLLGDSALYLCASSLGGPTTTNEKLFFGSGTQLSVL.

J is TRBJ2-1 and V is TRBV7-2; D not resolved. Per the germline V gene, CDR1 is SGHTA and CDR2 is FQGNSA. The CDR3 contains 16 residues. V lost 1 base and J lost 1, with 11 bases in between. For the CDR3, the DNA is TGTGCCAGCAGCTTAGACTCCGGTCTTTCCTACAATGAGCAGTTCTTC. Protein product: CASSLDSGLSYNEQFF.

This clonotype came up a few times. The chain recombines TRBV6-5 with TRBJ2-7; D possibly corresponds to TRBD1 (5 bases). The germline V gene encodes CDR1 MNHEY and CDR2 SVGAGI. The CDR3 runs to 15 residues. Trimming left V 0 bases short and J 4 bases short, with 13 bases between. CDR3 in amino acids: CASSYSVAGRYEQYF. The CDR3 nucleotides read TGTGCCAGCAGTTACTCAGTGGCAGGGCGGTACGAGCAGTACTTC.